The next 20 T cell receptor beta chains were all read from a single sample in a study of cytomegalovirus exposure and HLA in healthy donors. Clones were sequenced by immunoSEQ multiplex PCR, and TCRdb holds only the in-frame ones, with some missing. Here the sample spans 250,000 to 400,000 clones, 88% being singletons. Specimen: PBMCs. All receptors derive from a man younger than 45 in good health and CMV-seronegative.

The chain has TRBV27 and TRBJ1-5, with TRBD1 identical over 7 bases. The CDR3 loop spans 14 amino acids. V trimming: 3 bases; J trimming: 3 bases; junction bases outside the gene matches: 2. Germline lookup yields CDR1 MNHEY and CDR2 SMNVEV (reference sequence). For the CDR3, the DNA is TGTGCCAGCAGTTTGGGACAGCCCAATCAGCCCCAGCATTTT. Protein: CASSLGQPNQPQHF.

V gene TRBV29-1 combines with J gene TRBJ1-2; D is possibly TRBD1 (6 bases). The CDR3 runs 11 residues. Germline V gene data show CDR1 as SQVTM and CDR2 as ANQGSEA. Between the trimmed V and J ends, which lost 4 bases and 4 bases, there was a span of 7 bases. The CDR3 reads CSVVGGYGYTF. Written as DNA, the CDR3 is TGCAGCGTTGTAGGGGGCTATGGCTACACCTTC.

The CDR3 is CASNQPAERGSYEQYF. In nucleotides, the CDR3 is TGTGCCAGCAACCAACCGGCGGAGCGGGGCTCCTACGAGCAGTACTTC. This chain links TRBV6-6 with TRBJ2-7; 7 bases fit TRBD2. The V segment lost 7 bases and the J segment 0 bases; nucleotides outside the gene matches: 12. The CDR3 sequence is 16 residues long. Germline assignment: CDR1 MNHNY and CDR2 SVGAGI (reference sequence).

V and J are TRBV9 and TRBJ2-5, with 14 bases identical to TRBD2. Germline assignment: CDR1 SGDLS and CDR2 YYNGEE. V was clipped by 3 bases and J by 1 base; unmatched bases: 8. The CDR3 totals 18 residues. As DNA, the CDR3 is TGTGCCAGCAGCGCCTCGGGACTAGCGGGGGTCACCCAAGAGACCCAGTACTTC. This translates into CASSASGLAGVTQETQYF.

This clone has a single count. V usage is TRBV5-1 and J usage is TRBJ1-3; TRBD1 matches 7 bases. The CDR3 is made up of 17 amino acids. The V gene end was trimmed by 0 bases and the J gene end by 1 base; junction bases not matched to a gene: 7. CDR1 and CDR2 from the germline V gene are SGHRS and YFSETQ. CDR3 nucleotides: TGCGCCAGCAGCTTGGATGGATCCAGGGGGTCTGGAAACACCATATATTTT. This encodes CASSLDGSRGSGNTIYF.

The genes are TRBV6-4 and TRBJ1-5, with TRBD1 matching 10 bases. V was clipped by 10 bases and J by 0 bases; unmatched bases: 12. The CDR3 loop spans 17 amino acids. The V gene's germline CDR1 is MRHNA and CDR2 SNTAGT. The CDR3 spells CAKSGTGASYSNQPQHF. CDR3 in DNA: TGTGCCAAGTCCGGGACAGGGGCCTCCTATAGCAATCAGCCCCAGCATTTT.

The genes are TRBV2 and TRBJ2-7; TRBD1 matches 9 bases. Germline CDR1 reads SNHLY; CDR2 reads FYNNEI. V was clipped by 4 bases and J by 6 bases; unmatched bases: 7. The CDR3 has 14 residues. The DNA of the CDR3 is TGTGCCAGCAGTGGACAGGGGGAACCCTCCGAGCAGTACTTC. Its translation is CASSGQGEPSEQYF.

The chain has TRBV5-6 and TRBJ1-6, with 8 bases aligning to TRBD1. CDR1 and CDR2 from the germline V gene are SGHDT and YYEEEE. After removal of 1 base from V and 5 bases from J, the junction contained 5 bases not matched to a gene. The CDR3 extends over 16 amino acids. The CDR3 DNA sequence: TGTGCCAGCAGCTTGCTTACGACAGGGGATAATTCACCCCTCCACTTT. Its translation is CASSLLTTGDNSPLHF.

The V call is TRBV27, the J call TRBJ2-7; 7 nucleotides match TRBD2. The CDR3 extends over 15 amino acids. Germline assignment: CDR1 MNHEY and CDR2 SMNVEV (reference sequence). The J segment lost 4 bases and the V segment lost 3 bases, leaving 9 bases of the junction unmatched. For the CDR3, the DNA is TGTGCCAGCAGTTTTCGAGCGGGGCTCTTTTACGAGCAGTACTTC. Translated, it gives CASSFRAGLFYEQYF.

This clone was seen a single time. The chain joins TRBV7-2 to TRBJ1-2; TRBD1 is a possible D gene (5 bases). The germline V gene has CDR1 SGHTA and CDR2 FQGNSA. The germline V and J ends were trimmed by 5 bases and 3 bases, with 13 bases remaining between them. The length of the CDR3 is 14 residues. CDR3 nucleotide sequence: TGTGCCAGCAGCCGGCCGGGGGTCGACTATGGCTACACCTTC. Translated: CASSRPGVDYGYTF.

CDR3 in DNA: TGTGCCAGCAGTTCAGGGGGCTTGAGCAATGAGCAGTTCTTC. It codes for CASSSGGLSNEQFF. The chain uses TRBV28 and TRBJ2-1; 8 bases are shared with TRBD1. The length of the CDR3 is 14 residues. Germline loops: CDR1 MDHEN, CDR2 SYDVKM. J was trimmed by 6 bases and V by 4 bases; bases with no gene match: 5.

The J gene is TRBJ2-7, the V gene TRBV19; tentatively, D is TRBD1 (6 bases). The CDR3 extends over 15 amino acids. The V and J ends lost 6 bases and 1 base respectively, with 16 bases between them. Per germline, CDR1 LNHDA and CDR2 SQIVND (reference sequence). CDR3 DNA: TGTGCCAGTAGCCCGCAACAGGGTTGGTCCTACGAGCAGTACTTC. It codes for CASSPQQGWSYEQYF.

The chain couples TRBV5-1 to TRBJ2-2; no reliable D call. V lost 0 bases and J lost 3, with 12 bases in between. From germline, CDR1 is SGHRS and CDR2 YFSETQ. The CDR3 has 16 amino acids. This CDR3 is CASSLDSAPDTGELFF. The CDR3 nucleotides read TGCGCCAGCAGCTTGGACAGTGCCCCCGACACCGGGGAGCTGTTTTTT.

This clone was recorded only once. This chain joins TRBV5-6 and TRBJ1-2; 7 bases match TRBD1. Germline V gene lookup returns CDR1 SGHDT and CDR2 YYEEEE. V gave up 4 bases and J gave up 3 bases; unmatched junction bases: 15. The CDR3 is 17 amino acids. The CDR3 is CASSRAAPRQGDYGYTF. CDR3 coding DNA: TGTGCCAGCAGCCGCGCCGCGCCTCGACAGGGTGACTATGGCTACACCTTC.

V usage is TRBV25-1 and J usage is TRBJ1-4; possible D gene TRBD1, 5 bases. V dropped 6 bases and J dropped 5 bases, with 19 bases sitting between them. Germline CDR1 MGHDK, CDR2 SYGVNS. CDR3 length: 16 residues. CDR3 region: CASRGVRQPWNEKLFF. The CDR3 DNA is TGTGCCAGCAGAGGCGTCAGACAGCCCTGGAATGAAAAACTGTTTTTT.

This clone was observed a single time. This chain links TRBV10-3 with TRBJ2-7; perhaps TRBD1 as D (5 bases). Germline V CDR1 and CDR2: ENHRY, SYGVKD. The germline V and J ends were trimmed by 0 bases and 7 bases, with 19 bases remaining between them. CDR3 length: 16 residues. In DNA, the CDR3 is TGTGCCATCAGTGAGTCGAAGGTGGGCCCGGCAGGGGAGCAGTACTTC. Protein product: CAISESKVGPAGEQYF.

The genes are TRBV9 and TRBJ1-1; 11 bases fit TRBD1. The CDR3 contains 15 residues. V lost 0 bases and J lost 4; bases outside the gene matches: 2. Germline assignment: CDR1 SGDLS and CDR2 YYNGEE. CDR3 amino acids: CASSVGTGGITEAFF. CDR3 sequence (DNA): TGTGCCAGCAGCGTAGGGACAGGGGGCATCACTGAAGCTTTCTTT.

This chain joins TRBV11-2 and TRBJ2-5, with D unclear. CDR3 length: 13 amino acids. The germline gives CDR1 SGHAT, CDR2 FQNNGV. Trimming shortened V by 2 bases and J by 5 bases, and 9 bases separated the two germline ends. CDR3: CASSLTLRETQYF. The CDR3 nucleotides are TGTGCCAGCAGCTTAACCCTCCGGGAGACCCAGTACTTC. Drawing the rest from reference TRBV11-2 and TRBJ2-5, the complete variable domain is EAGVAQSPRYKIIEKRQSVAFWCNPISGHATLYWYQQILGQGPKLLIQFQNNGVVDDSQLPKDRFSAERLKGVDSTLKIQPAKLEDSAVYLCASSLTLRETQYFGPGTRLLVL.

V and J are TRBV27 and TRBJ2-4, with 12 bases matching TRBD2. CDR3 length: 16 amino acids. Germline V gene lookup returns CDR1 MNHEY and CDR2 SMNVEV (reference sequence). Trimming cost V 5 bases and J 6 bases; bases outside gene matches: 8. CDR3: CASSALAGGPTNIQYF. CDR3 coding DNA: TGTGCCAGCAGTGCTCTAGCGGGGGGGCCAACAAACATTCAGTACTTC.

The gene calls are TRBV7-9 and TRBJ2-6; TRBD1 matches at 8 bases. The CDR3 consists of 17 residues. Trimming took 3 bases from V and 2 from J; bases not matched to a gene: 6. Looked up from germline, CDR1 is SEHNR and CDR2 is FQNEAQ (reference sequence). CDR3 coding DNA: TGTGCCAGCAGCTTCGGACAGGGAAGGGCTGGGGCCAACGTCCTGACTTTC. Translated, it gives CASSFGQGRAGANVLTF.